What follows are 22 T cell receptor beta chains derived from one specimen sequenced in a study of blood T cell repertoires in COVID-19. Method: immunoSEQ multiplex PCR; TCRdb's copy keeps in-frame clones and lacks some. The data show approximately 90,000 clones, around 87% seen once. Sequencing was performed on peripheral blood. The receptors originated from a human donor in a cohort sampled during active COVID-19.

The chain joins TRBV7-9 to TRBJ2-6, with a weak D call TRBD1 (6 bases). CDR3 length: 15 amino acids. From germline, CDR1 is SEHNR and CDR2 FQNEAQ (reference sequence). Trimming took off 3 bases at V and 1 base at J, with 7 bases between the two ends. CDR3 coding DNA: TGTGCCAGCAGCTTTACAGGGTCTGGGGCCAACGTCCTGACTTTC. This encodes CASSFTGSGANVLTF.

The rearrangement uses TRBV9 and TRBJ2-1; D gene ambiguous. The germline gives CDR1 SGDLS, CDR2 YYNGEE. This CDR3 comprises 16 residues. Trimming took 0 bases from V and 6 from J, leaving 16 bases between them. This CDR3 reads CASSVVKQTVGNEQFF. In DNA, the CDR3 is TGTGCCAGCAGCGTAGTGAAACAGACCGTGGGCAATGAGCAGTTCTTC. The entire variable domain, with the rest obtained from reference TRBV9 and TRBJ2-1, is as follows: DSGVTQTPKHLITATGQRVTLRCSPRSGDLSVYWYQQSLDQGLQFLIQYYNGEERAKGNILERFSAQQFPDLHSELNLSSLELGDSALYFCASSVVKQTVGNEQFFGPGTRLTVL.

The chain is built from TRBV19 and TRBJ1-5; D is possibly TRBD1 (5 bases). The CDR3 contains 14 residues. Looked up from germline, CDR1 is LNHDA and CDR2 is SQIVND (reference sequence). The V and J ends lost 6 bases and 2 bases respectively, with 11 bases between them. The CDR3 DNA sequence: TGTGCCAGTAGGCAAACGGGGGGCAATCAGCCCCAGCATTTT. This gives the protein CASRQTGGNQPQHF.

This clone appeared a single time. J is TRBJ2-3 and V is TRBV7-2; D might be TRBD1 (6 bases). The CDR3 runs 14 residues. Germline CDR1 and CDR2: SGHTA and FQGNSA. V was cut by 1 base and J by 3 bases, with 8 bases left in between. The CDR3 sequence is CASSLGQATDTQYF. CDR3 bases: TGTGCCAGCAGCTTAGGACAGGCGACAGATACGCAGTATTTT.

This chain joins TRBV11-2 and TRBJ2-1, with TRBD1 matching over 10 bases. Germline CDR1 reads SGHAT; CDR2 reads FQNNGV. This CDR3 comprises 15 residues. V was pared by 5 bases and J by 7 bases, with 8 bases of the junction left unmatched. In DNA, the CDR3 is TGTGCCAGCAGCCAGGGACAGGGGACGATGAATGAGCAGTTCTTC. Translating gives CASSQGQGTMNEQFF. Complete variable domain (other parts from reference TRBV11-2 and TRBJ2-1): EAGVAQSPRYKIIEKRQSVAFWCNPISGHATLYWYQQILGQGPKLLIQFQNNGVVDDSQLPKDRFSAERLKGVDSTLKIQPAKLEDSAVYLCASSQGQGTMNEQFFGPGTRLTVL.

This clone was recorded only once. The V call is TRBV12-5, the J call TRBJ1-5, with 10 positions matching TRBD1. Germline V gene lookup returns CDR1 LGHNT and CDR2 FRNRAP. CDR3 size: 13 residues. The V segment lost 8 bases and the J segment 5 bases; nucleotides outside the gene matches: 3. The CDR3 region has the DNA TGTGCTAGTAGCGGGACAGGGGATCAGCCCCAGCATTTT. This codes for CASSGTGDQPQHF.

The chain recombines TRBV6-6 with TRBJ2-5, with 8 bases fitting TRBD1. The CDR3 is 14 amino acids. The V gene's germline CDR1 is MNHNY and CDR2 SVGAGI (reference sequence). J gave up 5 bases and V 4 bases, and 6 bases lay outside the gene matches. For the CDR3, the DNA is TGTGCCAGCAGTTTAGGACAGGGAGGCGAGACCCAGTACTTC. Its protein product is CASSLGQGGETQYF.

This sequence joins TRBV5-4 and TRBJ1-3; D is ambiguous. The CDR3 spans 15 residues. Trimming left V 0 bases short and J 0 bases short, with 7 bases between. Looked up from germline, CDR1 is SGHNT and CDR2 is YYREEE (reference sequence). As DNA, the CDR3 is TGTGCCAGCAGCTTGGTTGGCAGCTCTGGAAACACCATATATTTT. It encodes CASSLVGSSGNTIYF. The variable domain in full, with the rest retrieved from reference TRBV5-4 and TRBJ1-3, is ETGVTQSPTHLIKTRGQQVTLRCSSQSGHNTVSWYQQALGQGPQFIFQYYREEENGRGNFPPRFSGLQFPNYSSELNVNALELDDSALYLCASSLVGSSGNTIYFGEGSWLTVV.

This sequence joins TRBV30 and TRBJ1-2; possibly TRBD1 for D (6 bases). CDR3 length equals 15 residues. V dropped 3 bases and J dropped 4 bases, with 18 bases sitting between them. From germline, CDR1 is GTSNPN and CDR2 SVGIG (reference sequence). The CDR3 here is CAWSNGGARVYGYTF. The DNA for the CDR3 is TGTGCCTGGAGCAACGGGGGGGCGCGGGTCTATGGCTACACCTTC.

The CDR3 here is CASSETGITGELFF. The CDR3 nucleotides are TGTGCCAGCTCAGAGACAGGGATCACCGGGGAGCTGTTTTTT. This chain connects TRBV18 to TRBJ2-2; 7 nucleotides match TRBD1. The CDR3 covers 14 residues. The germline gives CDR1 KGHSH, CDR2 LQKENI. Trimming cost V 5 bases and J 4 bases; bases outside gene matches: 4.

In its sample, this clone was seen a few times. V is TRBV28 and J is TRBJ2-1; tentative D call: TRBD2 (6 bases). Germline V gene lookup returns CDR1 MDHEN and CDR2 SYDVKM. Between the trimmed V and J ends, which lost 6 bases and 8 bases, there was a span of 29 bases. The CDR3 totals 18 residues. The DNA of the CDR3 is TGTGCCAGCAGCTGGCTACTACTTTCGGGGGAGAGAAAGGATGAGCAGTTCTTC. This encodes CASSWLLLSGERKDEQFF.

The DNA of the CDR3 is TGTGCCAGCAGCGACCGCCGGGGGGACAGGGTGAACAATGAGCAGTTCTTC. It translates to CASSDRRGDRVNNEQFF. The chain links TRBV7-9 to TRBJ2-1; TRBD1 aligns across 9 bases. V lost 5 bases and J lost 5; bases outside the gene matches: 13. The CDR3 loop spans 17 amino acids. The V gene's germline CDR1 is SEHNR and CDR2 FQNEAQ (reference sequence).

This sequence joins TRBV10-3 and TRBJ1-4; D unresolved. Trimming cost V 3 bases and J 0 bases, with 8 bases left between them. This CDR3 spans 15 amino acids. Per the germline V gene, CDR1 is ENHRY and CDR2 is SYGVKD. Here the CDR3 DNA reads TGTGCCATCAGTGAAAACGAGGCAACTAATGAAAAACTGTTTTTT. This gives the protein CAISENEATNEKLFF.

This rearrangement joins TRBV10-3 to TRBJ2-7, with D perhaps matching TRBD2 (5 bases). CDR3 size: 12 residues. V gave up 5 bases and J gave up 3 bases, with 8 bases separating them. Germline V gene lookup returns CDR1 ENHRY and CDR2 SYGVKD. Here the CDR3 reads CAISPTNYEQYF. For the CDR3, the DNA is TGTGCCATCAGTCCGACTAACTACGAGCAGTACTTC.

The chain recombines TRBV19 with TRBJ1-4; 7 bases agree with TRBD1. The CDR3 has 15 residues. V was pared by 6 bases and J by 5 bases, with 9 bases of the junction left unmatched. Per germline, CDR1 LNHDA and CDR2 SQIVND (reference sequence). CDR3 loop: CASRIRGQRNEKLFF. DNA for the CDR3: TGTGCCAGTAGAATTAGGGGACAGAGAAATGAAAAACTGTTTTTT.

This clone was counted a single time. The chain is built from TRBV7-2 and TRBJ1-3, with 11 positions matching TRBD1. This CDR3 has 17 residues. Germline CDR1 SGHTA, CDR2 FQGNSA. The ends lost 0 bases at V and 3 bases at J; junction bases unmatched: 4. CDR3: CASSLAGQGAFGNTIYF. The CDR3 DNA is TGTGCCAGCAGCTTAGCCGGACAGGGGGCTTTTGGAAACACCATATATTTT.

DNA of the CDR3: TGTGCCAGCAGCGTCCCATCGACAGGGGGCTTTTCCGAGACCCAGTACTTC. It specifies CASSVPSTGGFSETQYF. The V and J genes are TRBV9 and TRBJ2-5; TRBD1 matches 10 bases. V shed 2 bases and J 5 bases; nucleotides not matched to a gene: 12. The CDR3 length is 17 residues. Germline CDR1 and CDR2: SGDLS and YYNGEE.

The V call is TRBV4-3, the J call TRBJ2-3, with D uncertain. CDR1 and CDR2 from the germline V gene are LGHNA and YSLEER. The CDR3 runs to 16 residues. V lost 0 bases, J lost 6 bases, and 16 bases lay in between. This CDR3 is CASSQDRVRGADTQYF. The CDR3 coding sequence is TGCGCCAGCAGCCAAGATCGGGTCCGAGGAGCTGATACGCAGTATTTT.

The chain employs TRBV9 and TRBJ2-2; D may be TRBD1 (6 bases). The CDR3 spans 13 residues. Looked up from germline, CDR1 is SGDLS and CDR2 is YYNGEE. V was trimmed by 3 bases and J by 6 bases, leaving 9 bases between them. Written as DNA, the CDR3 is TGTGCCAGCAGCGGTCACAGGGCCGGGGAGCTGTTTTTT. It translates to CASSGHRAGELFF.

This chain links TRBV4-1 with TRBJ1-3, with a weak D call TRBD1 (6 bases). Germline V gene data show CDR1 as MGHRA and CDR2 as YSYEKL. This CDR3 spans 17 amino acids. Trimming removed 0 bases at V and 0 bases at J, with 12 bases between. The CDR3 spells CASSQDQRGGSGNTIYF. The CDR3 bases are TGCGCCAGCAGCCAAGATCAGAGGGGGGGCTCTGGAAACACCATATATTTT.

The V and J genes are TRBV18 and TRBJ2-6; D unclear. The CDR3 runs 17 residues. Germline V gene sequence: CDR1 KGHSH, CDR2 LQKENI. Trimming removed 3 bases at V and 2 bases at J, with 14 bases between. The CDR3: CASSPLFEATGANVLTF. The CDR3 region has the DNA TGTGCCAGCTCACCCTTGTTTGAGGCGACTGGGGCCAACGTCCTGACTTTC.

This sequence joins TRBV6-1 and TRBJ1-2; no reliable D call. Germline CDR1 MNHNS, CDR2 SASEGT. Deletions cut 1 base from V and 8 bases from J, with 14 bases between. The CDR3 sequence is 14 residues long. The CDR3 DNA is TGTGCCAGCAGTGAAGTAGTAACAGCCCAGGGCTACACCTTC. Amino acids: CASSEVVTAQGYTF.